A single sample is the source of the 32 T cell receptor beta chains below, sequenced in a study of regulatory T cells in long-lasting Graves disease. Construction of TCR beta libraries relied on iRepertoire HTBI primers and on Arm-PCR targeting CDR3 regions. TCRdb independently ran MiXCR on the multiplex PCR reads; one entry per CDR3 protein. The table has hundreds of thousands of distinct CDR3 sequences, around 20% seen once. Regarding time point: persistent/refractory GD, antithyroid drugs over 5 years with positive TRAb. There was RNA extracted from PBMCs, and the TCR library was made from it. This sample comprised peripheral blood mononuclear cells (PBMCs), obtained when the disease was refractory, from a patient treated with antithyroid drugs. Every receptor here comes from a female donor with Graves disease.

The V gene is TRBV20-1, the J gene TRBJ1-1, with D unresolved. The length of the CDR3 is 14 residues. V lost 4 bases and J 2 bases, leaving 14 bases between the germline ends. Germline CDR1 DFQATT, CDR2 SNEGSKA (reference sequence). The CDR3 reads CSATEVGINTEAFF. For the CDR3, the DNA is TGCAGTGCTACCGAAGTTGGTATAAACACTGAAGCTTTCTTT.

This clonotype was observed at least ten times. The chain carries TRBV6-2 or TRBV6-3 and TRBJ1-1, with D hard to call. CDR3 length equals 14 residues. Between the trimmed V and J ends, which lost 0 bases and 5 bases, there was a span of 10 bases. Germline V CDR1 and CDR2: MNHEY, SVGEGT. DNA for the CDR3: TGTGCCAGCAGTTACTCGGCCGGAATTACTGAAGCTTTCTTT. Translation gives CASSYSAGITEAFF.

This clonotype was found a few times. The chain joins TRBV5-1 to TRBJ2-7; TRBD1 aligns across 8 bases. CDR3 length: 15 amino acids. The V gene's germline CDR1 is SGHRS and CDR2 YFSETQ. Trimming at V came to 2 bases and at J to 3 bases, leaving 7 bases not matched to a gene. The CDR3 spells CASSLRQGLNYEQYF. The CDR3 nucleotides are TGCGCCAGCAGCTTAAGACAGGGGCTTAACTACGAGCAGTACTTC.

This clonotype was counted at least ten times. The chain carries TRBV6-5 and TRBJ1-4, with D hard to call. CDR1 MNHEY and CDR2 SVGAGI come from the germline V gene. The CDR3 is 15 amino acids. V lost 0 bases to trimming and J lost 8 bases, with 13 bases between them. The CDR3 protein is CASSYSGGVREKLFF. The CDR3 DNA sequence: TGTGCCAGCAGTTACTCGGGTGGGGTTCGAGAAAAACTGTTTTTT.

V usage is TRBV20-1 and J usage is TRBJ1-1; perhaps TRBD1 as D (6 bases). V lost 3 bases and J lost 3, with 17 bases in between. Germline V gene data show CDR1 as DFQATT and CDR2 as SNEGSKA (reference sequence). The CDR3 is made up of 15 amino acids. Here the CDR3 reads CSASSAQGTYTEAFF. CDR3 nucleotide sequence: TGCAGTGCTAGTTCGGCACAGGGCACTTACACTGAAGCTTTCTTT.

This clonotype showed up just once. A much larger clone lies a single base off, so this may be a read error. The chain carries TRBV11-2 and TRBJ2-2, with a possible D match to TRBD2 (5 bases). The CDR3 spans 14 residues. Germline CDR1 reads SGHAT; CDR2 reads FQNNGV. For the CDR3, the DNA is TGTGCCAGCAGCCCGAATCCAGACACCGGGGAGCCGTTTTTT. Amino acid sequence: CASSPNPDTGEPFF.

This clonotype was seen only a few times. The rearrangement joins TRBV29-1 to TRBJ1-1, with D possibly TRBD1 on 6 matching bases. The germline CDR1 and CDR2 sequences are SQVTM and ANQGSEA. V was cut by 6 bases and J by 5 bases, with 19 bases left in between. This CDR3 is built from 14 residues. The CDR3 DNA is TGCAGCGTGGGGAGGGGGGTAGTGGGGACTGAAGCTTTCTTT. Protein product: CSVGRGVVGTEAFF.

This chain links TRBV7-2 with TRBJ2-7, with unresolved D. The J call could be wrong; TRBJ2-1 is a better fit for the DNA end. The CDR3 covers 14 residues. CDR1 and CDR2 (germline): SGHTA, FQGNSA. In nucleotides, the CDR3 is TGTGCCAGCAGCTTAAACAGTTTATACAATGAGCAGTTCTTC. Translating gives CASSLNSLYNEQFF.

This clonotype was counted ten times or more. The chain links TRBV6-1 to TRBJ2-5, with 7 bases lining up with TRBD2. V dropped 7 bases and J dropped 5; count of bases not matched to a gene: 13. Germline V gives CDR1 MNHNS, CDR2 SASEGT. The CDR3 has 15 amino acids. The CDR3 nucleotides are TGTGCCAGCAATTTTCCTAGCGGTTTCCCGGAGACCCAGTACTTC. Protein product: CASNFPSGFPETQYF.

In its sample, this clonotype was seen many times. The V and J genes are TRBV2 and TRBJ1-6; 9 bases align to TRBD1. J lost 7 bases, V lost 6 bases, and 7 bases had no gene match. CDR3 length: 15 residues. From germline, CDR1 is SNHLY and CDR2 FYNNEI. The CDR3 bases are TGTGCCAGCAGACCGACAGGGGGACTAAATTCACCCCTCCACTTT. Encoded protein: CASRPTGGLNSPLHF.

For this clonotype: Given a much more abundant clone one base away, this may be a read error. The rearrangement joins TRBV2 to TRBJ1-3; a possible D gene is TRBD1 (5 bases). The germline gives CDR1 SNHLY, CDR2 FYNNEI. This CDR3 region has 15 residues. CDR3 DNA: TGTGCCAGCAAGATCGACAGCAACCCTGGAAGCACCATATATTTT. This translates into CASKIDSNPGSTIYF.

There are many counts of this clonotype. V usage is TRBV30 and J usage is TRBJ1-1; D uncertain. V lost 8 bases and J 7 bases, leaving 14 bases between the germline ends. The CDR3 consists of 11 residues. Germline-derived CDR1 and CDR2 are GTSNPN and SVGIG (reference sequence). The DNA of the CDR3 is TGTGCCCGACATAACGGACTTGAAGCTTTCTTT. It is translated as CARHNGLEAFF.

This chain uses TRBV28 with TRBJ2-3, with 7 bases matching TRBD1. The germline V gene has CDR1 MDHEN and CDR2 SYDVKM. Unmatched junction bases numbered 4, after V lost 4 bases and J lost 6 bases. This CDR3 comprises 13 residues. In nucleotides, the CDR3 is TGTGCCAGCAGTTCCAGGGGGTCGGATACGCAGTATTTT. Protein sequence: CASSSRGSDTQYF.

Only a few counts were recorded for this clonotype. The rearrangement joins TRBV19 to TRBJ2-7; D ambiguous. Looked up from germline, CDR1 is LNHDA and CDR2 is SQIVND (reference sequence). V gave up 5 bases and J gave up 7 bases, with 18 bases separating them. There are 14 residues in the CDR3. CDR3 residues: CASSPRTGFREQYF. The CDR3 coding sequence is TGTGCCAGTAGTCCACGGACCGGGTTTAGGGAGCAGTACTTC.

The V and J genes are TRBV5-1 and TRBJ2-2; TRBD1 matches at 8 bases. Trimming took 3 bases from V and 3 from J; bases not matched to a gene: 13. In germline, CDR1 is SGHRS, CDR2 YFSETQ. The CDR3 extends over 18 amino acids. CDR3 bases: TGCGCCAGCAGCTCGGGTCGGACAGGGAGCCAGCACACCGGGGAGCTGTTTTTT. As protein: CASSSGRTGSQHTGELFF.

The rearrangement joins TRBV7-2 to TRBJ2-1; 9 nucleotides align to TRBD2. Germline lookup yields CDR1 SGHTA and CDR2 FQGNSA. The ends lost 5 bases at V and 6 bases at J; junction bases unmatched: 14. The CDR3 has 17 residues. The CDR3 DNA reads as TGTGCCAGCAGCCCCCTAGGTTTTAGTAGCGGGAGCAATGAGCAGTTCTTC. Encoded protein: CASSPLGFSSGSNEQFF.

Remarks on this clonotype: A much larger clone differs by one base, so this may be a read error. The gene calls are TRBV3-1 and TRBJ2-7; a possible D gene is TRBD1 (6 bases). The CDR3 runs to 14 residues. Germline V gene sequence: CDR1 LGHDT, CDR2 YNNKEL (reference sequence). CDR3 protein: CAGSSRLGAIEQYF. The CDR3 DNA reads as TGTGCCGGCAGCTCTCGGTTGGGGGCTATCGAGCAGTACTTC.

V usage is TRBV7-9 and J usage is TRBJ2-7; D possibly corresponds to TRBD2 (6 bases). The CDR3 runs to 15 residues. CDR1 SEHNR and CDR2 FQNEAQ come from the germline V gene (reference sequence). Trimming pared 3 bases from V and 2 bases from J, leaving 14 bases between. The CDR3, as DNA: TGTGCCAGCAGCTTCGGGGCTAGCGCCACCTACGAGCAGTACTTC. Translated, it gives CASSFGASATYEQYF.

This clonotype was recorded at least ten times. V is TRBV7-2 and J is TRBJ2-7, with 8 bases identical to TRBD2. Germline V gene sequence: CDR1 SGHTA, CDR2 FQGNSA. V was clipped by 2 bases and J by 7 bases; unmatched bases: 10. CDR3 size: 15 residues. CDR3 loop: CASSLLAGGPGEQYF. Written as DNA, the CDR3 is TGTGCCAGCAGCTTACTAGCGGGTGGCCCGGGGGAGCAGTACTTC.

This clonotype was seen ten or more times. This rearrangement joins TRBV27 to TRBJ2-5; D may be TRBD2 (6 bases). Between the trimmed V and J ends, which lost 5 bases and 2 bases, there was a span of 18 bases. The CDR3 has 16 amino acids. Germline CDR1 reads MNHEY; CDR2 reads SMNVEV (reference sequence). In DNA, the CDR3 is TGTGCCAGCAGTGTTTCGGGAGCGGGTCTTCAAGAGACCCAGTACTTC. Encoded protein: CASSVSGAGLQETQYF.

V gene TRBV29-1 combines with J gene TRBJ1-1; the D is unclear. Germline V gives CDR1 SQVTM, CDR2 ANQGSEA. This CDR3 is 11 amino acids long. With 4 bases removed from V and 9 bases from J, the gap between germline ends came to 12 bases. CDR3: CSVVAGAKAFF. The DNA for the CDR3 is TGCAGCGTTGTTGCAGGCGCAAAAGCTTTCTTT.

Of note for this clonotype: One junction end does not reproduce the germline sequence, and a read error may be involved. The gene calls are TRBV7-7 and TRBJ2-7, with TRBD2 matching 8 bases. The CDR3 totals 15 residues. Germline CDR1 is SSHAT and CDR2 is FNYEAQ (reference sequence). The CDR3 reads CASSLEAGGSYEQYF. In DNA, the CDR3 is TGTGCTAGCAGCTTAGAGGCGGGAGGCTCCTACGAGCAGTACTTC. Supplemented by reference TRBV7-7 and TRBJ2-7, the full variable domain reads GAGVSQSPRYKVTKRGQDVTLRCDPISSHATLYWYQQALGQGPEFLTYFNYEAQPDKSGLPSDRFSAERPEGSISTLTIQRTEQRDSAMYRCASSLEAGGSYEQYFGPGTRLTVT.

This clonotype was seen more than once but under ten times. The chain uses TRBV9 and TRBJ1-3, with D perhaps matching TRBD1 (5 bases). V lost 4 bases to trimming and J lost 3 bases, with 17 bases between them. Germline assignment: CDR1 SGDLS and CDR2 YYNGEE. CDR3 length: 16 residues. The chain's CDR3 is CASSRSGTALGNTIYF. DNA for the CDR3: TGTGCCAGCAGCAGATCCGGGACGGCCCTTGGAAACACCATATATTTT.

The V and J genes are TRBV6-5 and TRBJ2-7; 7 bases align to TRBD2. The length of the CDR3 is 15 residues. The V gene end was trimmed by 3 bases and the J gene end by 0 bases; junction bases not matched to a gene: 5. Germline V gene lookup returns CDR1 MNHEY and CDR2 SVGAGI. As DNA, the CDR3 is TGTGCCAGCAGTTATTTCGCGGGAGACTCCTACGAGCAGTACTTC. Amino acids: CASSYFAGDSYEQYF.

The rearrangement links TRBV5-4 to TRBJ2-5, with D unresolved. V gave up 1 base and J gave up 6 bases, with 13 bases separating them. Germline lookup yields CDR1 SGHNT and CDR2 YYREEE (reference sequence). The CDR3 totals 14 residues. In DNA, the CDR3 is TGTGCCAGCAGCTTGTTTAGTGGGCCCCAGACCCAGTACTTC. This sequence encodes CASSLFSGPQTQYF.

This clonotype was seen many times. The rearrangement links TRBV11-2 to TRBJ2-7; maybe TRBD2 (5 bases). V was shortened by 1 base and J by 3 bases, with 10 bases between the two germline ends. Germline lookup yields CDR1 SGHAT and CDR2 FQNNGV. CDR3 length: 14 amino acids. Here the CDR3 DNA reads TGTGCCAGCAGCTTAGTAGCGATCCACTACGAGCAGTACTTC. It codes for CASSLVAIHYEQYF.

The CDR3 DNA reads TGTGCCAGTAGGCGGGGGGCGGGGGCAGGGAGCATTCAGTACTTC. Translation gives CASRRGAGAGSIQYF. V gene TRBV19 combines with J gene TRBJ2-4, with 8 bases aligning to TRBD2. V trimming: 6 bases; J trimming: 9 bases; junction bases outside the gene matches: 13. The V gene's germline CDR1 is LNHDA and CDR2 SQIVND (reference sequence). The CDR3 is made up of 15 amino acids.

This clonotype was observed a few times. The gene calls are TRBV5-1 and TRBJ2-2, with a tentative D call TRBD2 (5 bases). Trimming stripped 0 bases from V and 7 bases from J, with 10 bases between. Germline V gives CDR1 SGHRS, CDR2 YFSETQ. The CDR3 length is 14 residues. CDR3 nucleotide sequence: TGCGCCAGCAGCTTGGTTGACGCGGGCGGGGAGCTGTTTTTT. Protein sequence: CASSLVDAGGELFF.

This clonotype was found many times. This chain connects TRBV29-1 to TRBJ1-2; a possible D gene is TRBD1 (5 bases). CDR3 length: 13 residues. The germline gives CDR1 SQVTM, CDR2 ANQGSEA. With 6 bases removed from V and 5 bases from J, the gap between germline ends came to 16 bases. The CDR3 loop reads CSVEEGMGYGYTF. The CDR3 DNA is TGCAGCGTCGAGGAGGGGATGGGTTATGGCTACACCTTC. Full variable domain (outside the CDR3, taken from reference TRBV29-1 and TRBJ1-2): SAVISQKPSRDICQRGTSLTIQCQVDSQVTMMFWYRQQPGQSLTLIATANQGSEATYESGFVIDKFPISRPNLTFSTLTVSNMSPEDSSIYLCSVEEGMGYGYTFGSGTRLTVV.

This clonotype was detected ten times or more. The J gene is TRBJ1-5, the V gene TRBV7-2, with D possibly matching TRBD1 (5 bases). The CDR3 loop spans 13 amino acids. Trimming removed 2 bases at V and 7 bases at J, with 9 bases between. Looked up from germline, CDR1 is SGHTA and CDR2 is FQGNSA. CDR3 amino acids: CASSLRGGQPQHF. DNA of the CDR3: TGTGCCAGCAGCTTAAGGGGAGGCCAGCCCCAGCATTTT.

The chain is built from TRBV19 and TRBJ2-2; TRBD1 matches 12 bases. The CDR3 extends over 15 amino acids. V lost 8 bases and J lost 6; bases outside the gene matches: 7. Germline CDR1 reads LNHDA; CDR2 reads SQIVND (reference sequence). CDR3 nucleotide sequence: TGTGCCAGTTCCCGGGACAGGGGGCTCGCCGGGGAGCTGTTTTTT. Amino acids: CASSRDRGLAGELFF.

J is TRBJ2-7 and V is TRBV9; D is perhaps TRBD1 or TRBD2 (5 bases each). Germline CDR1 reads SGDLS; CDR2 reads YYNGEE. There are 15 residues in the CDR3. The V end lost 3 bases, the J end lost 2 bases, and 15 bases lay between the germline ends. This CDR3 reads CASSAYRDATYEQYF. CDR3 DNA: TGTGCCAGCAGCGCGTACCGGGACGCCACCTACGAGCAGTACTTC.